This T cell receptor beta chain was sequenced during a study of blood T cells in healthy people across ages. The authors ran a second PCR of about 7 to 11 cycles using a sample-barcoded 5' primer and a J-beta primer mix. In TCRdb, the 5' RACE reads were re-called with MiXCR into one record per CDR3 protein. Of around 790,000 distinct CDR3 sequences listed, 44% are singletons. Each donor supplied about 9.6 milliliters of peripheral blood. Total RNA, at least 5.5 micrograms per sample, came from PBMCs. The germline CDR1 and CDR2 sequences are MNHEY and SVGEGT. CDR3 length: 17 amino acids. The V end lost 0 bases, the J end lost 0 bases, and 12 bases lay between the germline ends.

V usage is TRBV6-2 or TRBV6-3 and J usage is TRBJ2-4, with D possibly TRBD1 on 5 matching bases. The origin of this receptor is a man aged 60-69 years in good health. Sequencing was performed on blood. The chain's CDR3 is CASSYSKAGIAKNIQYF. CDR3 nucleotide sequence: TGTGCCAGCAGTTACTCAAAGGCAGGGATAGCCAAAAACATTCAGTACTTC.